The 29 T cell receptor beta chains below were found in one sample sequenced in a study of beta chain features in type 1 diabetes. Reverse transcription of all isolated RNA meant that expressed TCRB transcripts were sequenced. Produced via immunoSEQ multiplex PCR; TCRdb's table is partial and in-frame only. There are nearly 350,000 clones in the sample; around 7.6% occur only once, and 0.44% lies in the top ten. What was sequenced was central memory CD4+ T cells from blood. The receptors were gathered from a woman younger than 35 in good health.

This chain uses TRBV11-2 with TRBJ2-3, with D possibly being TRBD2 (6 bases). V was clipped by 3 bases and J by 2 bases, with 12 bases between them. Germline CDR1 and CDR2: SGHAT and FQNNGV. This CDR3 has 15 residues. The DNA for the CDR3 is TGTGCCAGCAGCTTTCTGGCGGGGTTCACAGATACGCAGTATTTT. Protein: CASSFLAGFTDTQYF.

The table lists this clone with a few counts. This sequence joins TRBV2 and TRBJ2-2; the match to TRBD1 covers 9 bases. This CDR3 spans 16 amino acids. Germline V gene lookup returns CDR1 SNHLY and CDR2 FYNNEI. After removal of 6 bases from V and 7 bases from J, the junction contained 12 bases not matched to a gene. The CDR3 DNA sequence: TGTGCCAGCAGAAACAGGGGGCGAGATATGAGCGGGGAGCTGTTTTTT. The encoded protein is CASRNRGRDMSGELFF.

The V and J genes are TRBV7-2 and TRBJ2-5; either TRBD1 or TRBD2 may supply D (5 bases each). V shed 5 bases and J shed 1 base, with 17 bases lying between them. The CDR3 has 16 amino acids. Per germline, CDR1 SGHTA and CDR2 FQGNSA. CDR3 in DNA: TGTGCCAGCAGCCCCAGGGCCGTCGGGGTCCAAGAGACCCAGTACTTC. Amino acids: CASSPRAVGVQETQYF.

This clone was counted at least ten times. V and J are TRBV10-3 and TRBJ2-3; 8 bases match TRBD2. The germline V gene encodes CDR1 ENHRY and CDR2 SYGVKD. This CDR3 has 14 residues. The trim removed 6 bases at V and 6 bases at J, leaving 8 bases unmatched. CDR3 protein: CAISPGLAGDTQYF. CDR3 nucleotides: TGTGCCATCAGCCCTGGACTAGCAGGGGATACGCAGTATTTT.

This clone was picked up many times. V gene TRBV14 combines with J gene TRBJ2-7; a possible D gene is TRBD2 (5 bases). The CDR3 runs to 16 residues. Germline V gives CDR1 SGHDN, CDR2 FVKESK. V was shortened by 1 base and J by 3 bases, with 16 bases between the two germline ends. This chain's CDR3 is CASSQVPSNVGYEQYF. The CDR3 region has the DNA TGTGCCAGCAGCCAAGTTCCTAGCAACGTAGGCTACGAGCAGTACTTC.

This clone was observed a few times. CDR3 DNA: TGTGCCAGCAGTCCAAGCGGGAGTGGGGACACCGGGGAGCTGTTTTTT. Protein product: CASSPSGSGDTGELFF. The chain employs TRBV28 and TRBJ2-2; 8 bases map to TRBD2. The junction had 8 bases not matched to a gene; V was cut back by 5 bases and J by 3 bases. CDR1 and CDR2 from the germline V gene are MDHEN and SYDVKM. The CDR3 has 16 amino acids.

The chain combines TRBV7-3 with TRBJ2-7; 12 bases align to TRBD1. The length of the CDR3 is 15 residues. The germline V gene has CDR1 SGHTA and CDR2 FQGTGA. J gave up 5 bases and V 5 bases, and 7 bases lay outside the gene matches. The CDR3 sequence: CASSPTGTGGHEQYF. The CDR3 DNA reads as TGTGCCAGCAGCCCGACCGGGACAGGGGGCCACGAGCAGTACTTC.

The rearrangement joins TRBV4-1 to TRBJ2-3; TRBD1 or TRBD2 may be the D gene (5 bases each). Per the germline V gene, CDR1 is MGHRA and CDR2 is YSYEKL. This CDR3 contains 14 residues. Trimming cost V 0 bases and J 6 bases, with 10 bases left between them. CDR3 region: CASSQDRDVDTQYF. The CDR3 DNA sequence: TGCGCCAGCAGCCAAGACAGGGACGTTGATACGCAGTATTTT.

The chain carries TRBV4-2 and TRBJ1-2; D is uncertain. Germline V lookup: CDR1 LGHNA, CDR2 YNFKEQ. This CDR3 has 15 residues. The germline V and J ends were trimmed by 0 bases and 4 bases, with 12 bases remaining between them. In DNA form, the CDR3 reads TGTGCCAGCAGCCAAGAACTAGGGAGTCTCTATGGCTACACCTTC. Its protein is CASSQELGSLYGYTF.

This clone was observed a few times. CDR3 residues: CASSLSVGHTGELFF. CDR3 coding DNA: TGTGCCAGCAGCTTGTCAGTCGGCCATACCGGGGAGCTGTTTTTT. V usage is TRBV7-8 and J usage is TRBJ2-2; the D is unclear. Trimming removed 3 bases from V and 5 bases from J, with 13 bases in between. This CDR3 region has 15 residues. CDR1 is SGHVS and CDR2 is FQNEAQ in the germline V gene.

The chain uses TRBV6-1 and TRBJ2-7; TRBD2 agrees at 8 bases. Germline CDR1 and CDR2: MNHNS and SASEGT. The length of the CDR3 is 15 residues. The trim removed 4 bases at V and 2 bases at J, leaving 7 bases unmatched. The CDR3 reads CASSATSGYTYEQYF. For the CDR3, the DNA is TGTGCCAGCAGTGCCACTAGCGGTTATACCTACGAGCAGTACTTC.

This chain connects TRBV19 to TRBJ2-5; 8 positions match TRBD1. The CDR3 runs 11 residues. V dropped 9 bases and J dropped 5; count of bases not matched to a gene: 2. Germline-derived CDR1 and CDR2 are LNHDA and SQIVND (reference sequence). CDR3 sequence reads: CASGQGETQYF. CDR3 bases: TGTGCCAGCGGACAGGGCGAGACCCAGTACTTC.

The rearrangement links TRBV2 to TRBJ1-3; D call uncertain. Germline-derived CDR1 and CDR2 are SNHLY and FYNNEI. The CDR3 has 13 amino acids. Trimming removed 4 bases from V and 3 bases from J, with 7 bases in between. The CDR3 nucleotides read TGTGCCAGCAGTGTAGATAATGGAAACACCATATATTTT. Its protein is CASSVDNGNTIYF.

This clone was picked up a small number of times. This chain connects TRBV13 to TRBJ2-3; D ambiguous. The V gene lost 5 bases and the J gene lost 2 bases, with 23 bases spanning the gap. The CDR3 consists of 18 residues. CDR1 and CDR2 (germline): PRHDT, FYEKMQ (reference sequence). The CDR3 DNA reads as TGTGCCAGCAGCCCGGCTAGATGGGGAATGAGATCCACAGATACGCAGTATTTT. Its translation: CASSPARWGMRSTDTQYF. Looking up the rest from reference TRBV13 and TRBJ2-3 gives the full variable domain: AAGVIQSPRHLIKEKRETATLKCYPIPRHDTVYWYQQGPGQDPQFLISFYEKMQSDKGSIPDRFSAQQFSDYHSELNMSSLELGDSALYFCASSPARWGMRSTDTQYFGPGTRLTVL.

The genes are TRBV7-2 and TRBJ2-2; D is ambiguous. Deletions cut 3 bases from V and 6 bases from J, with 11 bases between. Germline V lookup: CDR1 SGHTA, CDR2 FQGNSA. This CDR3 is 14 amino acids long. CDR3 in amino acids: CASSFGQAAGELFF. The CDR3 DNA sequence: TGTGCCAGCAGCTTTGGGCAGGCCGCCGGGGAGCTGTTTTTT.

CDR3 sequence: CASSQASPAYNEQFF. For the CDR3, the DNA is TGTGCCAGCAGCCAAGCGAGTCCGGCCTACAATGAGCAGTTCTTC. V and J are TRBV14 and TRBJ2-1; no clear D gene. Germline CDR1 is SGHDN and CDR2 is FVKESK. Trimming took off 1 base at V and 2 bases at J, with 9 bases between the two ends. CDR3 length: 15 residues. Complete variable domain (other parts from reference TRBV14 and TRBJ2-1): EAGVTQFPSHSVIEKGQTVTLRCDPISGHDNLYWYRRVMGKEIKFLLHFVKESKQDESGMPNNRFLAERTGGTYSTLKVQPAELEDSGVYFCASSQASPAYNEQFFGPGTRLTVL.

This clone came up a few times. V gene TRBV7-2 combines with J gene TRBJ1-1; D perhaps matches TRBD1 (5 bases). The CDR3 extends over 13 amino acids. Germline CDR1 reads SGHTA; CDR2 reads FQGNSA. V lost 4 bases and J 4 bases, leaving 10 bases between the germline ends. The CDR3 sequence is CASSYSGGTEAFF. CDR3 DNA: TGTGCCAGCAGCTATAGTGGGGGCACTGAAGCTTTCTTT.

This clone was observed a handful of times. J is TRBJ2-7 and V is TRBV7-6; D is unresolved. Trimming took off 1 base at V and 0 bases at J, with 10 bases between the two ends. Looked up from germline, CDR1 is SGHVS and CDR2 is FNYEAQ. This CDR3 contains 15 residues. The CDR3 DNA reads TGTGCCAGCAGCTTAGGGTCGGCAGCCTCCTACGAGCAGTACTTC. It codes for CASSLGSAASYEQYF.

The genes are TRBV5-4 and TRBJ2-1; D may be TRBD1 (5 bases). Germline-derived CDR1 and CDR2 are SGHNT and YYREEE (reference sequence). This CDR3 spans 16 amino acids. Trimming pared 4 bases from V and 6 bases from J, leaving 20 bases between. The CDR3 region has the DNA TGTGCCAGCAGCGTTGGTTCCTTTGGGGCCCCCAATGAGCAGTTCTTC. Translated, it gives CASSVGSFGAPNEQFF.

The chain employs TRBV6-5 and TRBJ2-5; D is possibly TRBD2 (5 bases). CDR3 length: 12 amino acids. Germline-derived CDR1 and CDR2 are MNHEY and SVGAGI. With 6 bases removed from V and 5 bases from J, the gap between germline ends came to 10 bases. The CDR3 DNA is TGTGCCAGCAGCCGGAGAGGGGAGACCCAGTACTTC. Amino acid sequence: CASSRRGETQYF.

This clone came up many times. V usage is TRBV2 and J usage is TRBJ1-5; no clear D gene. V lost 4 bases and J lost 3, with 10 bases in between. The CDR3 has 14 residues. CDR1 is SNHLY, CDR2 FYNNEI, per germline. This CDR3 reads CASSVMGSNQPQHF. The CDR3 DNA is TGTGCCAGCAGTGTGATGGGGTCCAATCAGCCCCAGCATTTT.

This clone was observed a handful of times. V gene TRBV25-1 combines with J gene TRBJ2-1; D gene ambiguous. The germline CDR1 and CDR2 sequences are MGHDK and SYGVNS. Trimming pared 2 bases from V and 8 bases from J, leaving 7 bases between. CDR3 length: 12 amino acids. The CDR3 DNA sequence: TGTGCCAGCAGTGAACAGTGGGATGAGCAGTTCTTC. Its protein product is CASSEQWDEQFF.

This clone was observed many times. The V call is TRBV7-2, the J call TRBJ2-3; 9 nucleotides agree with TRBD2. CDR3 length equals 18 residues. J lost 3 bases, V lost 1 base, and 11 bases had no gene match. Germline loops: CDR1 SGHTA, CDR2 FQGNSA. The CDR3 loop is CASSLGRLAGRRTDTQYF. The CDR3 nucleotides are TGTGCCAGCAGCTTAGGCCGGCTAGCGGGAAGGCGGACAGATACGCAGTATTTT.

This chain joins TRBV7-8 and TRBJ2-3; tentatively, D is TRBD2 (5 bases). Germline CDR1 and CDR2: SGHVS and FQNEAQ. The CDR3 has 17 residues. With 5 bases removed from V and 6 bases from J, the gap between germline ends came to 24 bases. CDR3 region: CASSRARRGRGWDTQYF. The CDR3 bases are TGTGCCAGCAGCCGCGCCCGGAGAGGGAGAGGCTGGGATACGCAGTATTTT.

As for this clone: One junction end does not reproduce the germline sequence, and a read error may be involved. V gene TRBV7-9 combines with J gene TRBJ2-1; 10 bases map to TRBD2. The V gene's germline CDR1 is SEHNR and CDR2 FQNEAQ (reference sequence). The CDR3 spans 12 residues. In DNA, the CDR3 is TGTGCCAGCAGCTTAGAAGCGGGAGGGCCGCTCTTC. Protein product: CASSLEAGGPLF.

This clone was seen a few times. The CDR3 DNA follows: TGTGCCAGCAGCTTTGTCTCCTACGAGCAGTACTTC. Translation: CASSFVSYEQYF. The chain recombines TRBV7-9 with TRBJ2-7; D not certain. Trimming cost V 3 bases and J 0 bases, with 3 bases left between them. The CDR3 length is 12 residues. Germline loops: CDR1 SEHNR, CDR2 FQNEAQ (reference sequence). The whole variable domain, remainder taken from reference TRBV7-9 and TRBJ2-7, is DTGVSQNPRHKITKRGQNVTFRCDPISEHNRLYWYRQTLGQGPEFLTYFQNEAQLEKSRLLSDRFSAERPKGSFSTLEIQRTEQGDSAMYLCASSFVSYEQYFGPGTRLTVT.

J is TRBJ1-4 and V is TRBV6-5; weak D call: TRBD1 (5 bases). The length of the CDR3 is 12 residues. V was clipped by 6 bases and J by 8 bases, with 10 bases between them. Germline V CDR1 and CDR2: MNHEY, SVGAGI. CDR3 residues: CASRGAGEKLFF. DNA of the CDR3: TGTGCCAGCAGAGGGGCAGGAGAAAAACTGTTTTTT.

This clone was observed many times. The chain carries TRBV7-2 and TRBJ2-3; 12 nucleotides match TRBD1. The CDR3 has 14 residues. The germline V gene encodes CDR1 SGHTA and CDR2 FQGNSA. The ends lost 5 bases at V and 6 bases at J; junction bases unmatched: 3. The CDR3 here is CASSKGQGADTQYF. The CDR3 coding sequence is TGTGCCAGCAGCAAGGGACAGGGGGCGGATACGCAGTATTTT.

This clone has just a few counts. V and J are TRBV10-3 and TRBJ1-1; the D gene is possibly TRBD1 (5 bases). The CDR3 runs 15 residues. CDR1 ENHRY and CDR2 SYGVKD come from the germline V gene. V shed 4 bases and J shed 1 base, with 13 bases lying between them. CDR3 region: CAISGTGQTNTEAFF. The CDR3 coding sequence is TGTGCCATCAGTGGGACCGGACAAACGAACACTGAAGCTTTCTTT.